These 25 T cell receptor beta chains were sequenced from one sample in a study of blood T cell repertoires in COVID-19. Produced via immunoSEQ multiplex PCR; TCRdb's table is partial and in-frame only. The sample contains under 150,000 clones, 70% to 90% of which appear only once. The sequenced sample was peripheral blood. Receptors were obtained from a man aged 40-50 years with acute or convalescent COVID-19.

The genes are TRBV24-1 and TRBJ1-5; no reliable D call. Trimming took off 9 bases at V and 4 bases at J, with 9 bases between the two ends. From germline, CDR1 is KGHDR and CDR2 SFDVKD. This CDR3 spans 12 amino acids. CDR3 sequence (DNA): TGTGCCACCGCGGCAGCTAATCAGCCCCAGCATTTT. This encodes CATAAANQPQHF.

CDR3 in DNA: TGTGCCACGGGGGTGGGCGGAAACATTCAGTACTTC. It specifies CATGVGGNIQYF. The rearrangement links TRBV19 to TRBJ2-4; a weak D match, TRBD2 (6 bases). CDR1 and CDR2 (germline): LNHDA, SQIVND (reference sequence). V gave up 10 bases and J gave up 6 bases, with 13 bases separating them. The CDR3 is 12 residues long.

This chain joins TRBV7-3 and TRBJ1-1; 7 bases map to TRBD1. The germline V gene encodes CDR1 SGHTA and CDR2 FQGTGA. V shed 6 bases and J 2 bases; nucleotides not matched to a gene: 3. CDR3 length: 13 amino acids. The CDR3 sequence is CASSTGANTEAFF. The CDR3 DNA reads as TGTGCCAGCAGTACAGGGGCCAACACTGAAGCTTTCTTT.

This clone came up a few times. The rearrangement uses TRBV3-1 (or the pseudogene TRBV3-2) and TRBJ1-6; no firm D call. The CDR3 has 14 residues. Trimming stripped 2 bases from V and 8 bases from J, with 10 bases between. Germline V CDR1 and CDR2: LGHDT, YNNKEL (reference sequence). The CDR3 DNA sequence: TGTGCCAGCAGCCAACGACGGGTTGATTCACCCCTCCACTTT. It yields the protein CASSQRRVDSPLHF.

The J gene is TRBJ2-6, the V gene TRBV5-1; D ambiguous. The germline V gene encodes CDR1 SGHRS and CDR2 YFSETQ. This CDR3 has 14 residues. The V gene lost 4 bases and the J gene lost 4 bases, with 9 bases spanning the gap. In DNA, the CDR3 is TGCGCCAGCAGCCCCACAGCAGGGGCCAACGTCCTGACTTTC. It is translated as CASSPTAGANVLTF.

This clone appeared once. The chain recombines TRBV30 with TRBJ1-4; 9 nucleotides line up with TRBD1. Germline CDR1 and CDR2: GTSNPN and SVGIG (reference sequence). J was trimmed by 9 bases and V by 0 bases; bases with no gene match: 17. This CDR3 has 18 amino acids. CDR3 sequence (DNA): TGTGCCTGGAGTGTAGCGGACAGGGGCCACGGGGGTAGTCAAAAACTGTTTTTT. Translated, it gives CAWSVADRGHGGSQKLFF. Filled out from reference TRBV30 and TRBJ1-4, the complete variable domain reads SQTIHQWPATLVQPVGSPLSLECTVEGTSNPNLYWYRQAAGRGLQLLFYSVGIGQISSEVPQNLSASRPQDRQFILSSKKLLLSDSGFYLCAWSVADRGHGGSQKLFFGSGTQLSVL.

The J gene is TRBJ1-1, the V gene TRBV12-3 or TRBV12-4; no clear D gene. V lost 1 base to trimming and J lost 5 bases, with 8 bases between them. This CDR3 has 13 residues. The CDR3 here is CASSLGPGTEAFF. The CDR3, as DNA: TGTGCCAGCAGTTTAGGTCCGGGGACTGAAGCTTTCTTT.

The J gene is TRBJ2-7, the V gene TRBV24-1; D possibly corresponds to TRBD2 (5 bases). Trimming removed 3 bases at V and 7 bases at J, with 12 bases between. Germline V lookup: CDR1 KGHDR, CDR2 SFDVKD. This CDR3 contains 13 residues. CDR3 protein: CATSDPTRPEQYF. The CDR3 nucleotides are TGTGCCACCAGTGATCCCACTAGACCTGAGCAGTACTTC.

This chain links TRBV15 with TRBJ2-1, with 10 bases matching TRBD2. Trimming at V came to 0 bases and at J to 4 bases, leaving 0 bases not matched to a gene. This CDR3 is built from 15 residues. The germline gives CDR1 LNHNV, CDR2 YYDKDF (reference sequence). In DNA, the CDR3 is TGTGCCACCAGCAGAGAACTAGCGGGGTACAATGAGCAGTTCTTC. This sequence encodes CATSRELAGYNEQFF.

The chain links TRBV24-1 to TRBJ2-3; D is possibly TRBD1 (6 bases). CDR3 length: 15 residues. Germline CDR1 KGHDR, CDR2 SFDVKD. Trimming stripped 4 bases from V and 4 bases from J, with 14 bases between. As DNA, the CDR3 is TGTGCCACCAGTGACCCAACAGGGCCAGCAGATACGCAGTATTTT. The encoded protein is CATSDPTGPADTQYF.

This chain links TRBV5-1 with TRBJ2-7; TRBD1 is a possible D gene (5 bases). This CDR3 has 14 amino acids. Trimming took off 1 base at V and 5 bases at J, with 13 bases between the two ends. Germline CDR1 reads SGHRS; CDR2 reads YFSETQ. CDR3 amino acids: CASSLYRQGHEQYF. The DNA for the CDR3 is TGCGCCAGCAGCTTGTATCGTCAGGGCCACGAGCAGTACTTC.

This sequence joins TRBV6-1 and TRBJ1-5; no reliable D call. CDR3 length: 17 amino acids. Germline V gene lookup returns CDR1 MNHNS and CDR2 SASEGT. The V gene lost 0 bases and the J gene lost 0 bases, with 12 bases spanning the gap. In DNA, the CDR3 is TGTGCCAGCAGTGAAGCTCGCCAGGTTTATAGCAATCAGCCCCAGCATTTT. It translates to CASSEARQVYSNQPQHF.

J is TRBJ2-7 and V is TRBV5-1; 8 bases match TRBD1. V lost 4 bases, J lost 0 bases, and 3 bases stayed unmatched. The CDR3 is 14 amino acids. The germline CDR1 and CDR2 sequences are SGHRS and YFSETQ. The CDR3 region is CASSKDRDSYEQYF. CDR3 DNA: TGCGCCAGCAGCAAGGACAGGGACTCCTACGAGCAGTACTTC.

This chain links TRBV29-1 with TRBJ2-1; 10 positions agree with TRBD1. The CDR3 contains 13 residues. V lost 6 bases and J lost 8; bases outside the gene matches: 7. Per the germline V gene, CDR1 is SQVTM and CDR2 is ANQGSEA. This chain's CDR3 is CSVTGTGAHEQFF. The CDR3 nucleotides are TGCAGCGTAACCGGGACAGGGGCGCATGAGCAGTTCTTC.

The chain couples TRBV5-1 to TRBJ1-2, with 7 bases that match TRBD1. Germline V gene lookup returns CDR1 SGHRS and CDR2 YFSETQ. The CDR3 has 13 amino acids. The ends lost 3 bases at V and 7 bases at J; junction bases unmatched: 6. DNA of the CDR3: TGCGCCAGCAGCTACAGGGGAGAGGGTGGCTACACCTTC. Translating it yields CASSYRGEGGYTF.

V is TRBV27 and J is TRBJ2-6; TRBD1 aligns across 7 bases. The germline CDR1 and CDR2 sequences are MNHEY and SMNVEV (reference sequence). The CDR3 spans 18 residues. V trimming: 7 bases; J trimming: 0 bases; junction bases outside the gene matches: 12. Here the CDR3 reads CASKTYRDSISGANVLTF. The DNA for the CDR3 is TGTGCCAGCAAAACATACCGGGACAGCATCTCTGGGGCCAACGTCCTGACTTTC.

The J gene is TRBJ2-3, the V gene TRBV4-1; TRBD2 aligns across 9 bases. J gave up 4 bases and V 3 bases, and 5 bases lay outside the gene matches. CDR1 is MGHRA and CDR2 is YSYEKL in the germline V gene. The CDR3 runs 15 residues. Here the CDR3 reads CASSQVSGGADTQYF. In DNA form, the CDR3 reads TGCGCCAGCAGCCAGGTTAGCGGGGGTGCAGATACGCAGTATTTT.

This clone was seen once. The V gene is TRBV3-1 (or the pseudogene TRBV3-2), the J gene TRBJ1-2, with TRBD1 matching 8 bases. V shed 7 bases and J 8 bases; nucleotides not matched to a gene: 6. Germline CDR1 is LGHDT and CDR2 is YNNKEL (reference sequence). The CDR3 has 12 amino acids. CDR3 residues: CASKAGGHGYTF. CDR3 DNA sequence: TGTGCCAGCAAGGCAGGGGGCCACGGCTACACCTTC.

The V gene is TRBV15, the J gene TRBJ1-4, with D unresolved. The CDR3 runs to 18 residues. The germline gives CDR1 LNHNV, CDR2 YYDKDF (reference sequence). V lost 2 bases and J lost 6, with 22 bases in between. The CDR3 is CATSRPSGLPDSDEKLFF. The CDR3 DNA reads TGTGCCACCAGCAGACCCTCCGGGCTACCGGACTCCGATGAAAAACTGTTTTTT.

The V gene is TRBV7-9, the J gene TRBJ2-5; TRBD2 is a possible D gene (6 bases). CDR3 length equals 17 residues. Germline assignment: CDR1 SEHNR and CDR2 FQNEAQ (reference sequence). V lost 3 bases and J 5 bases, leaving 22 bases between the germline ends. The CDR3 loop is CASSFKLVRGRGETQYF. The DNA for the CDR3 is TGTGCCAGCAGCTTTAAACTCGTAAGGGGCCGGGGGGAGACCCAGTACTTC.

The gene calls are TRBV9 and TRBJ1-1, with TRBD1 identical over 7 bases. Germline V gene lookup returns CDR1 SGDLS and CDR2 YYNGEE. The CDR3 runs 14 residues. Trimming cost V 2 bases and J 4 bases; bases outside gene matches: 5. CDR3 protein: CASSVTGQSTEAFF. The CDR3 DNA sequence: TGTGCCAGCAGCGTGACAGGGCAGTCCACTGAAGCTTTCTTT.

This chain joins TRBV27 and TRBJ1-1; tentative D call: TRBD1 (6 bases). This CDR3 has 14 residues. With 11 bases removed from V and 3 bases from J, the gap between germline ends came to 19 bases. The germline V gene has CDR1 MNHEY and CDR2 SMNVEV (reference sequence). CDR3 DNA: TGTGCCTGCTGGGGGGGCGGGGAGTACACTGAAGCTTTCTTT. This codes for CACWGGGEYTEAFF.

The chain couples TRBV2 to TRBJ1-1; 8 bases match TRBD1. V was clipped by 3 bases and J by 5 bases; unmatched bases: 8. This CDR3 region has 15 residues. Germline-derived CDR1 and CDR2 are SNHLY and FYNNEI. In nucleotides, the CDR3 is TGTGCCAGCAGTGATAGAAACAGGGGGGGGACTGAAGCTTTCTTT. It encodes CASSDRNRGGTEAFF.

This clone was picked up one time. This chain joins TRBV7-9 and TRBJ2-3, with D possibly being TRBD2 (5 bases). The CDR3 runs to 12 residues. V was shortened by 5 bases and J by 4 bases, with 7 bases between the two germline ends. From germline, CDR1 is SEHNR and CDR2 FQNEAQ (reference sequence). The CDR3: CASSRRSDTQYF. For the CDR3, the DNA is TGTGCCAGCAGCCGGAGGTCAGATACGCAGTATTTT.

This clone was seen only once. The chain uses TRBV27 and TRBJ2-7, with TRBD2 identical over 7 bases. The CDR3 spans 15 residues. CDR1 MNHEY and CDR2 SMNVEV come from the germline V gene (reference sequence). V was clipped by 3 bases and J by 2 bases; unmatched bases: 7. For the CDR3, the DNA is TGTGCCAGCAGTTTTAGGCCGGGGGGACCCTACGAGCAGTACTTC. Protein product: CASSFRPGGPYEQYF.